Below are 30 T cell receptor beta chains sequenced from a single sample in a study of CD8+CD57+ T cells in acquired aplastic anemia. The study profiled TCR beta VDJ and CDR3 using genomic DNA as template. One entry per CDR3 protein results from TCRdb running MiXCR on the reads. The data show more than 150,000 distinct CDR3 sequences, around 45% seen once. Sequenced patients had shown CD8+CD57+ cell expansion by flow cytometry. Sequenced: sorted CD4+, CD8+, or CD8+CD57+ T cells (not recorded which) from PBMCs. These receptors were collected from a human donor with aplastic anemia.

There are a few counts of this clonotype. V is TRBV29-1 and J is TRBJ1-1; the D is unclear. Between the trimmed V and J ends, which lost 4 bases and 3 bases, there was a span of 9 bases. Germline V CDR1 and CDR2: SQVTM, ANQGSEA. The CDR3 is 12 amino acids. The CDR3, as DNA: TGCAGCGTTGGGGGATGGGACACTGAAGCTTTCTTT. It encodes CSVGGWDTEAFF.

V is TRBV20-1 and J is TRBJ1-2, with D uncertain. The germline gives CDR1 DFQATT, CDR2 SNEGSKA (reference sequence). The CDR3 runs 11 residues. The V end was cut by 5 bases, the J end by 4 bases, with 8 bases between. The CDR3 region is CSASVRYGYTF. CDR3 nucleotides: TGCAGTGCTTCTGTACGCTATGGCTACACCTTC.

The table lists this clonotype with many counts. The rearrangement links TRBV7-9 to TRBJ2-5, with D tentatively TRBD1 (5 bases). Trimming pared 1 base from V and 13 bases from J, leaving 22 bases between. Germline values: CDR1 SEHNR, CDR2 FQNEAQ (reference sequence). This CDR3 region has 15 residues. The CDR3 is CASSLGQLLRAPSYF. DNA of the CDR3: TGTGCCAGCAGCTTAGGACAGCTCCTACGGGCCCCCTCGTACTTC.

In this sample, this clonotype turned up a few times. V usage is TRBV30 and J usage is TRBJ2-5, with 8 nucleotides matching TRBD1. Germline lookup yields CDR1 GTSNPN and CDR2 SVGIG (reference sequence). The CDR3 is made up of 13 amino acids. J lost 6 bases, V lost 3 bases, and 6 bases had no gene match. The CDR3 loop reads CAWSFGQGQTQYF. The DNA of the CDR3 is TGTGCCTGGAGCTTCGGACAGGGACAGACCCAGTACTTC.

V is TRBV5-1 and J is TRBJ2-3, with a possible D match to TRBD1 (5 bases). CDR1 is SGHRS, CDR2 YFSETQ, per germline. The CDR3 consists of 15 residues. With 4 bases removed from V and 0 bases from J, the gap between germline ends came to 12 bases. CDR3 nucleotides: TGCGCCAGCAGCCTTACAGGCTTTAGCACAGATACGCAGTATTTT. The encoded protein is CASSLTGFSTDTQYF.

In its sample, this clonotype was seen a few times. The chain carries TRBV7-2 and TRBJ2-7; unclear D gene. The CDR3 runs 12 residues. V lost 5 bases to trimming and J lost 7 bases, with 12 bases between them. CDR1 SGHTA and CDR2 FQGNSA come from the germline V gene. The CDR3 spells CASSPDWAEQYF. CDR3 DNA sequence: TGTGCCAGCAGCCCCGACTGGGCGGAGCAGTACTTC.

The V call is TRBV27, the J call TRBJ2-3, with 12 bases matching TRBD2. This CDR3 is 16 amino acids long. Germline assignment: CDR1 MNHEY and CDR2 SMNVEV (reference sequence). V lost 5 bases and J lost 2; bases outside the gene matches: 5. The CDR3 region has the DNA TGTGCCAGCAGTCGAAGGACTAGCGGGGACACAGATACGCAGTATTTT. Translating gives CASSRRTSGDTDTQYF.

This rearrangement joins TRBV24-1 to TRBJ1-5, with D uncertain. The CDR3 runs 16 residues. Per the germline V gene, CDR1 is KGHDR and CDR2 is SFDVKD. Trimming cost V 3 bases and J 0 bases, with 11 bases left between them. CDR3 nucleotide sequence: TGTGCCACCAGTGATCCGGGAGACTATAGCAATCAGCCCCAGCATTTT. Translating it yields CATSDPGDYSNQPQHF.

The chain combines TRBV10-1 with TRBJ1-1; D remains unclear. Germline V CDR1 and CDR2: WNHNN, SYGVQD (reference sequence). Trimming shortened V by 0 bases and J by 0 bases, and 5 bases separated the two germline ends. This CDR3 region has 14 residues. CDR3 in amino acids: CASSESGMNTEAFF. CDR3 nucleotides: TGCGCCAGCAGTGAGTCGGGGATGAACACTGAAGCTTTCTTT.

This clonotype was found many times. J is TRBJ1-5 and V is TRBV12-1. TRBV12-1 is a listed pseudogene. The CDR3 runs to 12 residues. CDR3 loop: CASSARGQPQHF. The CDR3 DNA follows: TGTGCCAGCAGCGCTAGAGGGCAGCCCCAGCATTTT.

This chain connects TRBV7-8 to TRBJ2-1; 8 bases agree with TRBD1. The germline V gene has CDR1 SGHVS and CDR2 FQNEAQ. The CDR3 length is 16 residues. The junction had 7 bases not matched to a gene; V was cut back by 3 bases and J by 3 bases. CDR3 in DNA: TGTGCCAGCAGCTTGACAGGGGTGGGGGGCTACAATGAGCAGTTCTTC. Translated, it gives CASSLTGVGGYNEQFF.

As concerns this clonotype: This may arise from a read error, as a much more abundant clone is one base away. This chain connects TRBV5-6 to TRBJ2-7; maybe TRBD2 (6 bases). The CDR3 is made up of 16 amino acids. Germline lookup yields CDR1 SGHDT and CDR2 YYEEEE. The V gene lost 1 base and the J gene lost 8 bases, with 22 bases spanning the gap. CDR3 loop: CASSLSPRNSGFKQYF. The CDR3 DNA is TGTGCCAGCAGCTTGAGCCCCAGGAATAGCGGTTTCAAGCAGTACTTC. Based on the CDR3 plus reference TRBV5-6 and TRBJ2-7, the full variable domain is DAGVTQSPTHLIKTRGQQVTLRCSPKSGHDTVSWYQQALGQGPQFIFQYYEEEERQRGNFPDRFSGHQFPNYSSELNVNALLLGDSALYLCASSLSPRNSGFKQYFGPGTRLTVT.

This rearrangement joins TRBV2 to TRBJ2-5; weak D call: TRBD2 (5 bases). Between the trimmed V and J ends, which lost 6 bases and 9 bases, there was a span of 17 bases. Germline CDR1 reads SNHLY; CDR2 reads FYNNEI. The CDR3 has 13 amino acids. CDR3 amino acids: CASSLVAQEAQYF. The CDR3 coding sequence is TGTGCCAGCAGCTTAGTCGCTCAGGAGGCCCAGTACTTC.

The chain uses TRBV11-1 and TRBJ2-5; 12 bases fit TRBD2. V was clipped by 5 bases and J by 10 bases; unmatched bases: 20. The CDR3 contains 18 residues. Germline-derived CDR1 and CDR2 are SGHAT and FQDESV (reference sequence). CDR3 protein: CASSPDRGNLAGGTGQYF. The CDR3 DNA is TGTGCCAGCAGCCCGGACAGGGGGAATCTAGCGGGAGGGACTGGCCAGTACTTC.

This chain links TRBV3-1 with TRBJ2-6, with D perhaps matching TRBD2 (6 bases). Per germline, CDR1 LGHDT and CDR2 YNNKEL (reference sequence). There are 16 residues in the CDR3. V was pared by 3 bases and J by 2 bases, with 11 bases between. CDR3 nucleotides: TGTGCCAGCAGCCAGCGGGGAGCGCCTGGGGCCAACGTCCTGACTTTC. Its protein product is CASSQRGAPGANVLTF.

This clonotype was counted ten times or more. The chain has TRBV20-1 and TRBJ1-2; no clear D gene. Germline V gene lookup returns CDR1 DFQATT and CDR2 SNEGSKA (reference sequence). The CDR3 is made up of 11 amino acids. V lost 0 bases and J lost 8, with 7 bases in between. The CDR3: CSAREVRGYTF. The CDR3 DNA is TGCAGTGCTAGAGAGGTCCGGGGCTACACCTTC.

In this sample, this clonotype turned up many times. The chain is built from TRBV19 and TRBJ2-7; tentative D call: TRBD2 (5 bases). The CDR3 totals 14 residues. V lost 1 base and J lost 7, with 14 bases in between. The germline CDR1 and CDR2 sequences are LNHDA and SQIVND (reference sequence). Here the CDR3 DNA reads TGTGCCAGTAGTATAGGGCCGGGATTTGGGGAGCAGTACTTC. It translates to CASSIGPGFGEQYF.

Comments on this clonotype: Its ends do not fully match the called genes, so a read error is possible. CDR3 nucleotides: TGTGCCACCAGTGGTTTGGGACAGGGGGCAGGAGAGACCCAGTACTTC. Its protein product is CATSGLGQGAGETQYF. The genes are TRBV24-1 and TRBJ2-5, with 12 bases fitting TRBD1. The CDR3 has 16 residues. Germline V gene sequence: CDR1 KGHDR, CDR2 SFDVKD.

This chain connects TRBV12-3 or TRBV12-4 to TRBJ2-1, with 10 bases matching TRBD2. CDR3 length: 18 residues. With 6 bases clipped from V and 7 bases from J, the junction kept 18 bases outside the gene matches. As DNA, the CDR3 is TGTGCCAGCAGCGTCGATGCGTGGGCTAGCGGGAGTAGGAATGAGCAGTTCTTC. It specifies CASSVDAWASGSRNEQFF.

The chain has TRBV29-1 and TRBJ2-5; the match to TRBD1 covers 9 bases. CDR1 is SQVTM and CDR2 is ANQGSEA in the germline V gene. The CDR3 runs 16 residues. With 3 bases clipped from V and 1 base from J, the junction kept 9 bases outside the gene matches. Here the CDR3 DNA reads TGCAGCGTTGAGGGTTGGGACAGGGTGCCCCAAGAGACCCAGTACTTC. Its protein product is CSVEGWDRVPQETQYF.

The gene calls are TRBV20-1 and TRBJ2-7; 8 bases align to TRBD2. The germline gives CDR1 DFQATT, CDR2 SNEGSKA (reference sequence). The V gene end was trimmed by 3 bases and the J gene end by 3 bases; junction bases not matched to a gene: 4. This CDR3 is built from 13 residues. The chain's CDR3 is CSARHSGNYEQYF. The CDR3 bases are TGCAGTGCTAGGCATAGCGGGAACTACGAGCAGTACTTC.

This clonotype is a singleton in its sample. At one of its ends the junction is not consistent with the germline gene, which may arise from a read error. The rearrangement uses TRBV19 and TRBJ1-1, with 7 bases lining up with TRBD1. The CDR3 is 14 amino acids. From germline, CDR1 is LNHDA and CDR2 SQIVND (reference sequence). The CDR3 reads CASSVGQLNTEASF. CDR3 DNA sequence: TGTGCCAGCTCAGTGGGACAGCTAAACACTGAAGCTTCCTTT.

The CDR3 DNA sequence: TGCAGCGTCGGCAGGGGAACTGAAGCTTTCTTT. Translated: CSVGRGTEAFF. The chain has TRBV29-1 and TRBJ1-1; TRBD1 might be the D (6 bases). The CDR3 consists of 11 residues. Germline V gives CDR1 SQVTM, CDR2 ANQGSEA. Trimming pared 6 bases from V and 5 bases from J, leaving 10 bases between.

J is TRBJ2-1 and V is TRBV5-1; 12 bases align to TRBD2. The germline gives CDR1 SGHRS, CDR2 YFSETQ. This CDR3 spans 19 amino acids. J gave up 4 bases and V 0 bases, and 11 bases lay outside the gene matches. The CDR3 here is CASSLGGTSGLSGYNEQFF. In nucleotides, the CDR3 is TGCGCCAGCAGCTTGGGAGGGACTAGCGGGTTATCCGGTTACAATGAGCAGTTCTTC.

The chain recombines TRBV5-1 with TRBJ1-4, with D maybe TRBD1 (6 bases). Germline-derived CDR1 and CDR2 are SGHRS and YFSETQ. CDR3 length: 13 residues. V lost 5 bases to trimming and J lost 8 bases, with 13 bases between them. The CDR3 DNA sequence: TGCGCCAGCAGTTCACAGGGACCCGAAAAACTGTTTTTT. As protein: CASSSQGPEKLFF.

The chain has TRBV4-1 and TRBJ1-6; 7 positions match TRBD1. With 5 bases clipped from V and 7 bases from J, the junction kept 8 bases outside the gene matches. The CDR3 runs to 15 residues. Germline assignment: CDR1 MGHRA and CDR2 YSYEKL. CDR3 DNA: TGCGCCAGCAGCTCATGGACAGGCGGAAATTCACCCCTCCACTTT. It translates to CASSSWTGGNSPLHF.

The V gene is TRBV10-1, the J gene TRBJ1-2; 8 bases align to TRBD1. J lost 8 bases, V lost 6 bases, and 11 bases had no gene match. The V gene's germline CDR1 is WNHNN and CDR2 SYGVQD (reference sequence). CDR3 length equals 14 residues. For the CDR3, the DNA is TGCGCCAGCAGAAGGACAGGGAATTGTTGGGGCTACACCTTC. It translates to CASRRTGNCWGYTF.

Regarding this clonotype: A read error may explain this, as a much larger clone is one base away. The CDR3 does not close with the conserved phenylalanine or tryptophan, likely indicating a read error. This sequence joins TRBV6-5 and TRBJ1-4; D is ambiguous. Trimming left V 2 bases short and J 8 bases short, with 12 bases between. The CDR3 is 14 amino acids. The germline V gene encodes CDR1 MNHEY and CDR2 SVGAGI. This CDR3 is CASSYRGLGEKLFL. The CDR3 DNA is TGTGCCAGCAGTTACCGCGGACTGGGGGAAAAACTGTTTCTT.

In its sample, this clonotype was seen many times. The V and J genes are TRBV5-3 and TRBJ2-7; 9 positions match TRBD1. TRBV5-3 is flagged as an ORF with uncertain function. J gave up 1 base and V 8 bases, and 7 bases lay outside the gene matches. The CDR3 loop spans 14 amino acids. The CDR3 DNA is TGTGCCAGCGGACGACAGGGGGGTTCCTACGAGCAGTACTTC. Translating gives CASGRQGGSYEQYF.

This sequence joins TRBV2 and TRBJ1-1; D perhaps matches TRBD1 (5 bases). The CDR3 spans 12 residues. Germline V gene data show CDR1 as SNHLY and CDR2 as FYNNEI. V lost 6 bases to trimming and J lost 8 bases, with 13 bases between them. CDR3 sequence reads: CASRGDGEEAFF. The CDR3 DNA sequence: TGTGCCAGCAGGGGGGACGGTGAGGAAGCTTTCTTT. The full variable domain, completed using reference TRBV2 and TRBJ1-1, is EPEVTQTPSHQVTQMGQEVILRCVPISNHLYFYWYRQILGQKVEFLVSFYNNEISEKSEIFDDQFSVERPDGSNFTLKIRSTKLEDSAMYFCASRGDGEEAFFGQGTRLTVV.